This T cell receptor beta chain was identified in a study of T cells in Graves' hyperthyroidism and ophthalmopathy. The CDR3 has 15 amino acids. Germline CDR1 is SQVTM and CDR2 is ANQGSEA. The TCR beta CDR3 regions underwent amplification using RNA transcripts as the source. HTBI primers drove first-round RT-PCR of the TCR CDR3. TCRdb re-analysed the multiplex PCR reads in MiXCR, keeping a single row per CDR3 protein. The data hold about 300,000 distinct CDR3 sequences, with roughly a fifth observed a single time. Worth noting for this clonotype: A read error may be the cause here, since a much bigger clone is one base away.

The TCR comes from a man aged 45-60 years with Graves' ophthalmopathy. Sequencing used blood. The chain recombines TRBV29-1 with TRBJ1-1, with 10 nucleotides matching TRBD1. CDR3 sequence: CNVGRGQGRNTEAFF. CDR3 DNA: TGCAACGTTGGTAGGGGACAGGGGAGGAACACTGAAGCTTTCTTT.